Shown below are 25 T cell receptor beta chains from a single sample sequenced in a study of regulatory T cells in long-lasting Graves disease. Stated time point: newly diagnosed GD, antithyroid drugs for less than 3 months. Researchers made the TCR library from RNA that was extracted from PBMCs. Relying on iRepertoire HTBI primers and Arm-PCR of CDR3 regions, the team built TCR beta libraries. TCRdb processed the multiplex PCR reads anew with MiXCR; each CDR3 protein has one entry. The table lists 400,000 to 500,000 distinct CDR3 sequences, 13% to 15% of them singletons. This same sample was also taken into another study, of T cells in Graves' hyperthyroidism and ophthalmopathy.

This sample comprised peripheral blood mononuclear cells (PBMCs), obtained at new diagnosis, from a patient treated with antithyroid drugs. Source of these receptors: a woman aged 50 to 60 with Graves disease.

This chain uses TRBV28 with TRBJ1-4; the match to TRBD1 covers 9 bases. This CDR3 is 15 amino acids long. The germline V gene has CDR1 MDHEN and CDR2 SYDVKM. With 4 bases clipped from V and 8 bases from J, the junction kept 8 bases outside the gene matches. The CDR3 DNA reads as TGTGCCAGCAGTTCCTACAGGGGGCGGGTAGAAAAACTGTTTTTT. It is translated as CASSSYRGRVEKLFF.

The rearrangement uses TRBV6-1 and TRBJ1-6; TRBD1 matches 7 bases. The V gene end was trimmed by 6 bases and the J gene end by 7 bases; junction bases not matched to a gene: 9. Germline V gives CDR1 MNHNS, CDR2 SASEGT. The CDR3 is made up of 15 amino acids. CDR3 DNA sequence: TGTGCCAGCAGCCCGACAGGGACCGCGAATTCACCCCTCCACTTT. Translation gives CASSPTGTANSPLHF.

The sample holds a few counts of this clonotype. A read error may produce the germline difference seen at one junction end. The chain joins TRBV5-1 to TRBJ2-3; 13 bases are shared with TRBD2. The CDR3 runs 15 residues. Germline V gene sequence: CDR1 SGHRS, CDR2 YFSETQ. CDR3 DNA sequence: TGTGCCAGCAGCACTAGCGGGAGGGCCTTAGATACGCAGTATTTT. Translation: CASSTSGRALDTQYF.

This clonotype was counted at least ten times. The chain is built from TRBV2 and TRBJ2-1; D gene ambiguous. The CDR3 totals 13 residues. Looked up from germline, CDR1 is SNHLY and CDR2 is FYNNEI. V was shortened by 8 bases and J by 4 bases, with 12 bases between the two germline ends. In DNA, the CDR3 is TGTGCCAGCGAAGGAGTGGGATACAATGAGCAGTTCTTC. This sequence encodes CASEGVGYNEQFF. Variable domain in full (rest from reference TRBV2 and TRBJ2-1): EPEVTQTPSHQVTQMGQEVILRCVPISNHLYFYWYRQILGQKVEFLVSFYNNEISEKSEIFDDQFSVERPDGSNFTLKIRSTKLEDSAMYFCASEGVGYNEQFFGPGTRLTVL.

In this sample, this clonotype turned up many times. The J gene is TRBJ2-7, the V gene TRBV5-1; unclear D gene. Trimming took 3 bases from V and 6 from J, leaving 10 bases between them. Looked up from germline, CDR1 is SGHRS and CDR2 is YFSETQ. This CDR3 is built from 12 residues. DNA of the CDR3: TGCGCCAGCAGCTCATCATCTACCGAGCAGTACTTC. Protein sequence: CASSSSSTEQYF. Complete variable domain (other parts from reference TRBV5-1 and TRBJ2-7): KAGVTQTPRYLIKTRGQQVTLSCSPISGHRSVSWYQQTPGQGLQFLFEYFSETQRNKGNFPGRFSGRQFSNSRSEMNVSTLELGDSALYLCASSSSSTEQYFGPGTRLTVT.

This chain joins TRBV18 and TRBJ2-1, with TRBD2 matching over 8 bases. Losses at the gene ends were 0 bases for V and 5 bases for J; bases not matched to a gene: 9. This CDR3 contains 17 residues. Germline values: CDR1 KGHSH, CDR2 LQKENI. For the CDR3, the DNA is TGTGCCAGCTCACCACCGGTGGGGGTAGCGGGAAACAATGAGCAGTTCTTC. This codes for CASSPPVGVAGNNEQFF. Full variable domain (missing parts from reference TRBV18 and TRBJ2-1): NAGVMQNPRHLVRRRGQEARLRCSPMKGHSHVYWYRQLPEEGLKFMVYLQKENIIDESGMPKERFSAEFPKEGPSILRIQQVVRGDSAAYFCASSPPVGVAGNNEQFFGPGTRLTVL.

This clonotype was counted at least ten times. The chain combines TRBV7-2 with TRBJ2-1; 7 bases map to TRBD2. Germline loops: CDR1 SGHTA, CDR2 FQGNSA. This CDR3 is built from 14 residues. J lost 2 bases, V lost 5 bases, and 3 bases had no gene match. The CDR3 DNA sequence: TGTGCCAGCAGCCAAACTAGCGCCTACAATGAGCAGTTCTTC. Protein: CASSQTSAYNEQFF.

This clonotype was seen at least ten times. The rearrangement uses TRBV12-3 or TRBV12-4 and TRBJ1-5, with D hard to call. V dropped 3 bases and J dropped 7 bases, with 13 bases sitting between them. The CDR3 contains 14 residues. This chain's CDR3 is CASSFSLSGQPQHF. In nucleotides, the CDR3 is TGTGCCAGCAGTTTTTCTCTTTCGGGACAGCCCCAGCATTTT.

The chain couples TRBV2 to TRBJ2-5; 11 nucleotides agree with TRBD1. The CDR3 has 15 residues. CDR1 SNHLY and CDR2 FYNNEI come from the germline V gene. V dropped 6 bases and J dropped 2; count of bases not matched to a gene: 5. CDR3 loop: CASRRDRGFQETQYF. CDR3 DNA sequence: TGTGCCAGCAGGAGGGACAGGGGGTTTCAAGAGACCCAGTACTTC.

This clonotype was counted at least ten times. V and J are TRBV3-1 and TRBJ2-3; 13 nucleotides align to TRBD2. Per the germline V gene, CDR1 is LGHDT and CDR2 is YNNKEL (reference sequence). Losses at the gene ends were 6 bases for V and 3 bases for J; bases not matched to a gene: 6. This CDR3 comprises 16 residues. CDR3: CASSPGTSGMTDTQYF. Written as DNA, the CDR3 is TGTGCCAGCAGTCCCGGGACTAGCGGGATGACAGATACGCAGTATTTT.

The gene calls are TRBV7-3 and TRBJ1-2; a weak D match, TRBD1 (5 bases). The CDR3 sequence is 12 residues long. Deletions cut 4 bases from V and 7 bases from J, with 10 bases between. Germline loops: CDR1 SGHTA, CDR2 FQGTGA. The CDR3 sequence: CASSSRDVGYTF. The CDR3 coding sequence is TGTGCCAGCAGCTCCAGGGACGTTGGCTACACCTTC.

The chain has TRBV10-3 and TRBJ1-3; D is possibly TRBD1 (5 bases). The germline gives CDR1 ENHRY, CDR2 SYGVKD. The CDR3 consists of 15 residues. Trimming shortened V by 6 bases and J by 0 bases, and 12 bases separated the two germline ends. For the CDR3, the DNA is TGTGCCATCAGGGCGACAGTTCTCTCTGGAAACACCATATATTTT. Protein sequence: CAIRATVLSGNTIYF.

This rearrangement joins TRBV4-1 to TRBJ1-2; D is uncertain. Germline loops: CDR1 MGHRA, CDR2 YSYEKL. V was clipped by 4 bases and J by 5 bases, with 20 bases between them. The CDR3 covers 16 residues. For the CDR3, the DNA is TGCGCCAGCAGCCCAGGCAGAGCATTTACCCGGTATGGCTACACCTTC. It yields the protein CASSPGRAFTRYGYTF.

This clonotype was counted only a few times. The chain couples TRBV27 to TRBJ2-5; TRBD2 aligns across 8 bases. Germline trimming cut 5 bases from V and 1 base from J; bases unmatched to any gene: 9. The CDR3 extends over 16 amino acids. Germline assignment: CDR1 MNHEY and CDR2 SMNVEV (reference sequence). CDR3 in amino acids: CASSKNSGNAQETQYF. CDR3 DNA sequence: TGTGCCAGCAGTAAAAATAGCGGGAACGCCCAAGAGACCCAGTACTTC.

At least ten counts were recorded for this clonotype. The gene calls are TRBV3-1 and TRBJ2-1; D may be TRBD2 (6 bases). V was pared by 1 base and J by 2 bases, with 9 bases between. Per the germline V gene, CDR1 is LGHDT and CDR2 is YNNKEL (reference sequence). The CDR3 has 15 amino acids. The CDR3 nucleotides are TGTGCCAGCAGCCAAGTACCTAGCGCCTACAATGAGCAGTTCTTC. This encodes CASSQVPSAYNEQFF.

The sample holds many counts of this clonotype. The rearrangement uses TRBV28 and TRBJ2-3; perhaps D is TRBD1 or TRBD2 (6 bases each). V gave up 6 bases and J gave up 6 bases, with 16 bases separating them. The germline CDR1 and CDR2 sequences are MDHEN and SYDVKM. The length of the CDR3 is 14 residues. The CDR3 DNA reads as TGTGCCAGCAGCCCCTCCGGGGGCTTCGATACGCAGTATTTT. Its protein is CASSPSGGFDTQYF. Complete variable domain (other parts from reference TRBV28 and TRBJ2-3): DVKVTQSSRYLVKRTGEKVFLECVQDMDHENMFWYRQDPGLGLRLIYFSYDVKMKEKGDIPEGYSVSREKKERFSLILESASTNQTSMYLCASSPSGGFDTQYFGPGTRLTVL.

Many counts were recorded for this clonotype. CDR3 in amino acids: CASRPTSGEETQYF. In DNA, the CDR3 is TGTGCCAGCAGGCCGACTAGCGGAGAAGAGACCCAGTACTTC. The chain employs TRBV12-3 or TRBV12-4 and TRBJ2-5, with 9 positions matching TRBD2. J was trimmed by 3 bases and V by 6 bases; bases with no gene match: 5. This CDR3 spans 14 amino acids.

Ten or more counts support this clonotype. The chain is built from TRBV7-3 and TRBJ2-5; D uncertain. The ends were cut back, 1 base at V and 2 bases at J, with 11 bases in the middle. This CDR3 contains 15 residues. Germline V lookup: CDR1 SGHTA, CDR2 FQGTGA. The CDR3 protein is CASSLMGQIQETQYF. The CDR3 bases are TGTGCCAGCAGCTTAATGGGTCAGATACAAGAGACCCAGTACTTC. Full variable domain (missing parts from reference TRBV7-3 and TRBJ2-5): GAGVSQTPSNKVTEKGKYVELRCDPISGHTALYWYRQSLGQGPEFLIYFQGTGAADDSGLPNDRFFAVRPEGSVSTLKIQRTERGDSAVYLCASSLMGQIQETQYFGPGTRLLVL.

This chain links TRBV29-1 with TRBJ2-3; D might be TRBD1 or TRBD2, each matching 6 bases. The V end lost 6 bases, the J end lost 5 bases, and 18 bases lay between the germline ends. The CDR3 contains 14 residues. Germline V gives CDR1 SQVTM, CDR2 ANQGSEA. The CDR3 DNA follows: TGCAGCGTAGGGGGGATAGGGTTGGGAGATACGCAGTATTTT. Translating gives CSVGGIGLGDTQYF.

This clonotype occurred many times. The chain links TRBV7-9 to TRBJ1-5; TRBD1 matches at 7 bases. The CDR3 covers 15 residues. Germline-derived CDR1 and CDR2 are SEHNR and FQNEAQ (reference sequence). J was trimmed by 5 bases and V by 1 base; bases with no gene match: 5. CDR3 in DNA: TGTGCCAGCAGCTTAGGACAGGGACCCCATCAGCCCCAGCATTTT. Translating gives CASSLGQGPHQPQHF.

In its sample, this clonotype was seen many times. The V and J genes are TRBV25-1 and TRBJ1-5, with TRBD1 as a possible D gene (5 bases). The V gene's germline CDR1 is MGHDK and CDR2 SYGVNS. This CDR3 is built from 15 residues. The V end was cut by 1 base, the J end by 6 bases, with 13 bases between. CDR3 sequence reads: CASSELTEGGQPQHF. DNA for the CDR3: TGTGCCAGCAGTGAATTGACAGAGGGAGGTCAGCCCCAGCATTTT.

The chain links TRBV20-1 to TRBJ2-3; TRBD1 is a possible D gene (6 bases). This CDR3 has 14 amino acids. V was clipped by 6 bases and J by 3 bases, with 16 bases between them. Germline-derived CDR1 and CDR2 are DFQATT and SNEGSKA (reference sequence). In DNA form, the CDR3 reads TGCAGTGCCCCAGGGGCCCTCTCAACAGATACGCAGTATTTT. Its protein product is CSAPGALSTDTQYF.

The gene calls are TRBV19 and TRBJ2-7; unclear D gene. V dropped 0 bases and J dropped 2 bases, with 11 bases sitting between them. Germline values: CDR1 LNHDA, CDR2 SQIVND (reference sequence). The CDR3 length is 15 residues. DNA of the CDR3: TGTGCCAGTAGTATAGATGGGGTCGCGACCTACGAGCAGTACTTC. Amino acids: CASSIDGVATYEQYF. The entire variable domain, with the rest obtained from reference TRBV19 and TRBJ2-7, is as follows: DGGITQSPKYLFRKEGQNVTLSCEQNLNHDAMYWYRQDPGQGLRLIYYSQIVNDFQKGDIAEGYSVSREKKESFPLTVTSAQKNPTAFYLCASSIDGVATYEQYFGPGTRLTVT.

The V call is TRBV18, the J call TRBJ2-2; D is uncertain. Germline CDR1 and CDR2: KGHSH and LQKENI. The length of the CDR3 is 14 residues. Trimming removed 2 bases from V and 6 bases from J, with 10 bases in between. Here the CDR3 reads CASSPTSLAGELFF. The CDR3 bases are TGTGCCAGCTCACCAACGAGCCTTGCCGGGGAGCTGTTTTTT.

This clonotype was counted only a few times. CDR3 in amino acids: CASRRGGVDTEAFF. CDR3 DNA sequence: TGCGCCAGCAGACGGGGGGGTGTCGACACTGAAGCTTTCTTT. The V and J genes are TRBV4-1 and TRBJ1-1, with TRBD1 as a possible D gene (5 bases). With 6 bases removed from V and 3 bases from J, the gap between germline ends came to 14 bases. CDR1 and CDR2 (germline): MGHRA, YSYEKL. The CDR3 has 14 residues.